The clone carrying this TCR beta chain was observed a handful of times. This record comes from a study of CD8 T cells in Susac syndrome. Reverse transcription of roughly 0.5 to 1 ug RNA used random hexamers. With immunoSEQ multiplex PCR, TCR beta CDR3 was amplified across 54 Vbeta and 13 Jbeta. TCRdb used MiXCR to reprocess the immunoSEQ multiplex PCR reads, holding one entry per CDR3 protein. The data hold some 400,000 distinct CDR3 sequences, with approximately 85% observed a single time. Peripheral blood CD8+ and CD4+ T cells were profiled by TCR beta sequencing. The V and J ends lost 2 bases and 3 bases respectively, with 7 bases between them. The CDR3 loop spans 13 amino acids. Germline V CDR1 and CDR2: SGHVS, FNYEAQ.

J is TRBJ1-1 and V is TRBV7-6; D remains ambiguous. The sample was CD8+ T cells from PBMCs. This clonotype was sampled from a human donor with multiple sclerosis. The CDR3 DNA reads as TGTGCCAGCAGCTTAAACTTGGACACTGAAGCTTTCTTT. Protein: CASSLNLDTEAFF.